The TCR beta chain under discussion was sequenced for a study of cytomegalovirus exposure and HLA in healthy donors. Study-level results: For most TCR sequences rarity was the rule, although some public TCRs occurred in many donors. The classifier reportedly diagnosed cytomegalovirus status with high specificity and sensitivity.

To note about this clone: Its specificity is unknown.

Trimming took 1 base from V and 12 from J; bases not matched to a gene: 5. Germline V lookup: CDR1 MNHNS, CDR2 SASEGT. CDR3 size: 13 residues. It was the approximately 120-subject validation cohort, separate from the approximately 670-subject first cohort, to which the donors belonged. Some clones are missing from TCRdb's copy, which holds only in-frame ones; the method was immunoSEQ multiplex PCR. The repertoire includes 200,000 or so clones, approximately 82% of them detected once, and roughly 13% sits in the top ten. The specimen sequenced was PBMCs. The source is a woman aged 25 to 39 in good health and CMV-seropositive. The chain links TRBV6-1 to TRBJ2-1, with TRBD2 matching 8 bases. The DNA for the CDR3 is TGTGCCAGCAGTGAAGGACTAGCGCTTGGGCAGTTCTTC. It yields the protein CASSEGLALGQFF.